The TCR beta chain under discussion was sequenced for a study of beta chain features in type 1 diabetes. V shed 3 bases and J shed 0 bases, with 9 bases lying between them. Germline CDR1 is ENHRY and CDR2 is SYGVKD. CDR3 length: 15 residues. The authors reverse transcribed all of the isolated RNA, so sequencing captured expressed TCRB transcripts. Method: immunoSEQ multiplex PCR; TCRdb's copy keeps in-frame clones and lacks some. This table holds fewer than 350,000 clones, around 20% found once. Sequencing used naive CD4+ T cells from blood. The V gene is TRBV10-3, the J gene TRBJ1-5, with a tentative D call TRBD1 (5 bases). This clonotype was sampled from a woman between 18 and 29 years old in good health. CDR3 in amino acids: CAISDRAHSNQPQHF. The CDR3 DNA sequence: TGTGCCATCAGTGACAGGGCCCATAGCAATCAGCCCCAGCATTTT.